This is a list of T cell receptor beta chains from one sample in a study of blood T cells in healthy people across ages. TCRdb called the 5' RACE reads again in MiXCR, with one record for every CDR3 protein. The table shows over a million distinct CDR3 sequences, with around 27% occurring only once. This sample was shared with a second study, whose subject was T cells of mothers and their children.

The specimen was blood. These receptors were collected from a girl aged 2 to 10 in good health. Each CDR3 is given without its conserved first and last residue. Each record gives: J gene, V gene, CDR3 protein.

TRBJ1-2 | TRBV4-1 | ASSQDWVTGSYGYT
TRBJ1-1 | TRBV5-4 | ASSLSQGAGEAF
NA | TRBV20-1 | SAREPGSGRGAYNEQF
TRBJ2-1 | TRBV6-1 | ASSVDTSSYNEQF
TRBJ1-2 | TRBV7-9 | ASSLARTDYGYT
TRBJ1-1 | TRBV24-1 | ATSARDRGGEAF
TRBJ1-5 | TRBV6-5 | ASSYDSNQPQH
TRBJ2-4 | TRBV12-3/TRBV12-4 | ASSLTGEQNIQY
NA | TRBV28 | ASSPRLSTATTYEQY
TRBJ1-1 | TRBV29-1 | SVEGFRGNTEAF
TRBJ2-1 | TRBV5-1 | ASSWRLLAGELDNEQF
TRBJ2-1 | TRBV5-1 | ASSWGLAGVYNEQF
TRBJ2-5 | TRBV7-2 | ASSYGNRQETQY
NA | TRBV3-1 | ASSPSAGGPHNEQF
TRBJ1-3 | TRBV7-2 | ASSLGDPLDTIY
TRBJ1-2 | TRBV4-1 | ASSQDSRWDRFYGYT
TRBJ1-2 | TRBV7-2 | ASSLAAHRSSGYT
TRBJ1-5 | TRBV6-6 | ATGTPSGPQH
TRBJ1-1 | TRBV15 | ATSRDPGLATEAF
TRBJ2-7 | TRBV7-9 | ASSSHLKIEQY
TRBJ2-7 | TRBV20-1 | SARINSYSYEQY
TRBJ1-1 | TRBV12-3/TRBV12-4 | ASSSDSKPEAF
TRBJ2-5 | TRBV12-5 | ASGLVNRIPTGGETQY
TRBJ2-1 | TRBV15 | ATSTWHNEQF
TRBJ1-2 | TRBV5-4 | ASSLDRDWGYT
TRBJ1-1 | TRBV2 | ASSEDRGGWLNTEAF
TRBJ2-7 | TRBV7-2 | ASSLGIQGAYEQY
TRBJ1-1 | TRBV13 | ASSGRGLKTEAF
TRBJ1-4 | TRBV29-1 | SVGDEKLF
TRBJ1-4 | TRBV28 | ASKLDGSGEKLF
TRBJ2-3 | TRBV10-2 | ASNLPIGASDTDTQY
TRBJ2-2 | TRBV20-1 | SASPSSTGELF
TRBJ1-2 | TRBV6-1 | ASSEVHI
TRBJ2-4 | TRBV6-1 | ATSSPSGRGLAKNIQY
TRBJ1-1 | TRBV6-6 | ASSYWEGLNTEAF
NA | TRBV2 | ASSGSRATGYEQY
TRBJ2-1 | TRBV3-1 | ASSPVTSGSYNEQF
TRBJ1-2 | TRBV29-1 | SVVGGSFGYT
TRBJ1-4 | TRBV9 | ASSVQGDEKLF
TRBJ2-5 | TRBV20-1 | SARGTRGQETQY
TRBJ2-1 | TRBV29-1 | SVTYQLYNEQF
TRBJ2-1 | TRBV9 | ASSVADGRAFGEQF
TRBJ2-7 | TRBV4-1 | ASSQERTDYEQY
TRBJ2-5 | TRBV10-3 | AISVLGQGAKQETQY
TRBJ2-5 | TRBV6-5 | ASSPGVRLRETQY
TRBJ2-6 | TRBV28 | ASSSPPGANVLT
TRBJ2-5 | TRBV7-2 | ACRAGGAKETQY
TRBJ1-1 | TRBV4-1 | ASSQDGRLNTEAF
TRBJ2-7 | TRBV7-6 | ASSPITGGSYEQY
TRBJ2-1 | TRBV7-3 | ASSPRLAGAAYNEQF
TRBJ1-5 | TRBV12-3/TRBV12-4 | ASSSLQNLYQPQH
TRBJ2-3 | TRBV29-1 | SVEIAGAPGTDTQY
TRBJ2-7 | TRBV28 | ASSLSARTYEQY
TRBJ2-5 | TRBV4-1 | ASSQVGLDQETQY
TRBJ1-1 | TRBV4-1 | ASSLDSLYTEAF
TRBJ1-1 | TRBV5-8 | ASSREGSVIEAF
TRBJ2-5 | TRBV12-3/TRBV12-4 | ASSLGLAGGLETRY
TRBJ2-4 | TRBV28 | ASSLSDRAKNIQY
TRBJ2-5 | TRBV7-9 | ASSEVAANQETQY
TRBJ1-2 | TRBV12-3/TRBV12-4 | ASSHLGGPQNPNYGYT